This T cell receptor beta chain originates from a study of blood T cell repertoires in COVID-19. Study-level information: From T cells, B-cell-depleted T cells, or PBMCs came the material, which was cDNA or gDNA.

CDR1 and CDR2 from the germline V gene are SGHNT and YYREEE (reference sequence). The CDR3 covers 14 residues. V lost 6 bases, J lost 7 bases, and 9 bases stayed unmatched. Using immunoSEQ multiplex PCR, the repertoire was profiled, and TCRdb retains in-frame clones only, with some absent. The sample yields over 90,000 clones, around 84% seen once. The sequencing input was peripheral blood. The chain joins TRBV5-4 to TRBJ2-1, with 8 bases fitting TRBD2. The TCR comes from a human donor in a cohort sampled during active COVID-19. CDR3 amino acids: CASTLGTSTNEQFF. For the CDR3, the DNA is TGTGCCAGCACCCTCGGGACTAGTACAAATGAGCAGTTCTTC. Drawing the rest from reference TRBV5-4 and TRBJ2-1, the complete variable domain is ETGVTQSPTHLIKTRGQQVTLRCSSQSGHNTVSWYQQALGQGPQFIFQYYREEENGRGNFPPRFSGLQFPNYSSELNVNALELDDSALYLCASTLGTSTNEQFFGPGTRLTVL.